This T cell receptor (beta chain) was sequenced in a study of shared clonotypes between healthy human individuals. The V and J ends lost 4 bases and 8 bases respectively, with 19 bases between them. This CDR3 is 15 amino acids long. CDR1 SGHNT and CDR2 YYREEE come from the germline V gene (reference sequence). There were only Caucasian adults among the donors, and all lived in Nashville, Tennessee. Study outcomes and limitations: Limited genetic and exposure-history diversity came from having few donors. Collection of samples was limited to blood; tissue repertoires likely differ. The naive CD4 repertoires of a handful of donors were compared, and approximately 5.3% of clonotypes were shared.

This clone showed up just a few times. Its antigen is undetermined. Libraries were prepared by immunoSEQ multiplex PCR; TCRdb keeps only in-frame clonotypes and omits some of them. The sample contains around 240,000 clones, 50% to 80% of which appear only once. The clonotype comes from a man in his thirties or forties in good health. The chain has TRBV5-4 and TRBJ2-1; D not resolved. The sample was memory CD4+ T cells sorted from blood. Indicated subset: CD45RA-negative fraction. This CDR3 is CASSSFTATTDEQFF. The CDR3 DNA sequence: TGTGCCAGCAGCAGCTTTACCGCGACAACCGATGAGCAGTTCTTC.